This passage covers 26 T cell receptor beta chains from one sample sequenced in a study of T cells after yellow fever vaccination. TCRdb re-derived calls from the 5' RACE reads in MiXCR, one entry per CDR3 protein. This sample has 200,000 to 300,000 distinct CDR3 sequences, with around 7% found just once. The sequencing here drew on CD4+ T cells sorted from PBMCs, taken 15 days after the yellow fever booster vaccination. The receptor set was obtained from a man aged 25-45 years who received the YFV17D yellow fever vaccine.

This clonotype was counted only a few times. The chain couples TRBV7-8 to TRBJ2-1; possibly TRBD1 or TRBD2 for D (6 bases each). The CDR3 runs to 15 residues. CDR1 and CDR2 (germline): SGHVS, FQNEAQ. V lost 8 bases and J lost 2, with 16 bases in between. The DNA for the CDR3 is TGTGCCAGCCTTTCTATGGGGGGCCCCTACAATGAGCAGTTCTTC. Translating it yields CASLSMGGPYNEQFF. The whole variable domain, remainder taken from reference TRBV7-8 and TRBJ2-1, is GAGVSQSPRYKVAKRGQDVALRCDPISGHVSLFWYQQALGQGPEFLTYFQNEAQLDKSGLPSDRFFAERPEGSVSTLKIQRTQQEDSAVYLCASLSMGGPYNEQFFGPGTRLTVL.

J is TRBJ1-3 and V is TRBV7-9; no definite D call. Trimming removed 10 bases from V and 0 bases from J, with 13 bases in between. From germline, CDR1 is SEHNR and CDR2 FQNEAQ (reference sequence). CDR3 length: 14 residues. The CDR3 reads CAIRPAVSGNTIYF. The CDR3 DNA reads TGTGCCATCAGACCGGCAGTCTCTGGAAACACCATATATTTT.

The gene calls are TRBV20-1 and TRBJ2-5, with a weak D call TRBD2 (6 bases). The CDR3 loop spans 13 amino acids. CDR1 is DFQATT, CDR2 SNEGSKA, per germline (reference sequence). Trimming took off 6 bases at V and 5 bases at J, with 16 bases between the two ends. CDR3 bases: TGCAGTGCGGGTCCCGGGACTCTGGAGACCCAGTACTTC. Protein: CSAGPGTLETQYF.

The rearrangement links TRBV20-1 to TRBJ2-5, with D perhaps matching TRBD2 (6 bases). The CDR3 is 15 residues long. The V end lost 0 bases, the J end lost 5 bases, and 16 bases lay between the germline ends. Germline-derived CDR1 and CDR2 are DFQATT and SNEGSKA (reference sequence). The CDR3 reads CSARETSGLGETQYF. DNA of the CDR3: TGCAGTGCTAGAGAAACCAGCGGGTTGGGGGAGACCCAGTACTTC.

This clonotype has only a few counts. The V gene is TRBV20-1, the J gene TRBJ1-4; tentative D call: TRBD1 (5 bases). The CDR3 totals 15 residues. The ends were cut back, 5 bases at V and 0 bases at J, with 13 bases in the middle. The germline V gene encodes CDR1 DFQATT and CDR2 SNEGSKA (reference sequence). CDR3 DNA: TGCAGTGCTTCCTCCGGGACGTCAACTAATGAAAAACTGTTTTTT. This codes for CSASSGTSTNEKLFF.

This clonotype was detected a few times. The V call is TRBV23-1, the J call TRBJ2-1; TRBD2 matches at 8 bases. TRBV23-1 is identified as an open reading frame with a role that is uncertain. V was clipped by 2 bases and J by 10 bases; unmatched bases: 1. The CDR3 has 12 amino acids. CDR3 sequence (DNA): TGCGCCAGCAGTCAACCTAGCGGGGAGCAGTTCTTC. This gives the protein CASSQPSGEQFF.

The table lists this clonotype with a few counts. One end of the junction is discordant with germline, which a read error may explain. The chain recombines TRBV7-2 with TRBJ2-7; 10 positions agree with TRBD2. The CDR3 extends over 15 amino acids. Germline loops: CDR1 SGHTA, CDR2 FQGNSA. The DNA for the CDR3 is TGTGCCAGCAGCCTAGCCGGGACTAGCGCGAGAGAGCAGTACTTC. This translates into CASSLAGTSAREQYF.

This clonotype was observed at least ten times. The chain carries TRBV9 and TRBJ2-2, with unresolved D. The germline CDR1 and CDR2 sequences are SGDLS and YYNGEE. The V end lost 4 bases, the J end lost 6 bases, and 7 bases lay between the germline ends. CDR3 size: 12 residues. The CDR3 protein is CASSPNPGELFF. The CDR3 DNA reads as TGTGCCAGCAGCCCCAACCCCGGGGAGCTGTTTTTT.

The V call is TRBV5-1, the J call TRBJ1-1, with D maybe TRBD1 (6 bases). This CDR3 spans 14 amino acids. The V end was cut by 2 bases, the J end by 4 bases, with 12 bases between. Germline-derived CDR1 and CDR2 are SGHRS and YFSETQ. The CDR3: CASSLEGVGTEAFF. CDR3 bases: TGCGCCAGCAGCTTAGAGGGGGTGGGCACTGAAGCTTTCTTT.

In this sample, this clonotype turned up a few times. The chain employs TRBV20-1 and TRBJ2-7, with TRBD2 matching over 10 bases. There are 14 residues in the CDR3. Per germline, CDR1 DFQATT and CDR2 SNEGSKA (reference sequence). The V segment lost 3 bases and the J segment 7 bases; nucleotides outside the gene matches: 9. The CDR3 sequence is CSARTLAGVGEQYF. Here the CDR3 DNA reads TGCAGTGCTAGGACCCTAGCGGGAGTGGGTGAGCAGTACTTC.

This clonotype showed up many times. This rearrangement joins TRBV5-1 to TRBJ2-7; D unresolved. Trimming stripped 0 bases from V and 4 bases from J, with 8 bases between. The CDR3 totals 13 residues. In germline, CDR1 is SGHRS, CDR2 YFSETQ. In DNA, the CDR3 is TGCGCCAGCAGCTTGGATGGGTATTACGAGCAGTACTTC. Translation: CASSLDGYYEQYF.

This clonotype appeared a few times. The chain has TRBV20-1 and TRBJ2-3; TRBD2 agrees at 12 bases. Germline CDR1 DFQATT, CDR2 SNEGSKA (reference sequence). After removal of 3 bases from V and 5 bases from J, the junction contained 9 bases not matched to a gene. The CDR3 runs to 16 residues. For the CDR3, the DNA is TGCAGTGCTAGGGCTAGCGGGAGGGCCTTTGGAGATACGCAGTATTTT. Translation gives CSARASGRAFGDTQYF.

V gene TRBV3-1 combines with J gene TRBJ1-4; D gene uncertain. Germline V gene lookup returns CDR1 LGHDT and CDR2 YNNKEL (reference sequence). Trimming cost V 4 bases and J 5 bases, with 5 bases left between them. The CDR3 has 12 residues. The DNA of the CDR3 is TGTGCCAGCAGCCCGTCAAATGAAAAACTGTTTTTT. It encodes CASSPSNEKLFF.

This clonotype was counted ten times or more. The gene calls are TRBV29-1 and TRBJ2-2, with D tentatively TRBD2 (5 bases). The CDR3 has 14 residues. The V gene's germline CDR1 is SQVTM and CDR2 ANQGSEA. Trimming took 6 bases from V and 0 from J, leaving 11 bases between them. CDR3 sequence (DNA): TGCAGCGTGCACCGAGGGACGAACACCGGGGAGCTGTTTTTT. Its protein is CSVHRGTNTGELFF.

The gene calls are TRBV18 and TRBJ1-1; 8 bases are shared with TRBD1. There are 14 residues in the CDR3. CDR1 and CDR2 from the germline V gene are KGHSH and LQKENI. The V and J ends lost 3 bases and 5 bases, in that order; junction bases with no gene match: 5. The CDR3 bases are TGTGCCAGCTCACCCCAGGGGGCGAAGACTGAAGCTTTCTTT. It yields the protein CASSPQGAKTEAFF.

This clonotype was counted between two and nine times. The chain couples TRBV20-1 to TRBJ2-7; D not resolved. The CDR3 has 13 residues. CDR1 is DFQATT, CDR2 SNEGSKA, per germline (reference sequence). Trimming cost V 3 bases and J 6 bases, with 15 bases left between them. The CDR3 protein is CSARMTGSGEQYF. Written as DNA, the CDR3 is TGCAGTGCTAGGATGACGGGTTCGGGCGAGCAGTACTTC.

This clonotype was recorded many times. The rearrangement uses TRBV24-1 and TRBJ2-2; D ambiguous. CDR3 length: 12 residues. V gave up 4 bases and J gave up 8 bases, with 7 bases separating them. The germline V gene has CDR1 KGHDR and CDR2 SFDVKD. CDR3 sequence: CATSEPRGELFF. DNA of the CDR3: TGTGCCACCAGTGAGCCGAGGGGGGAGCTGTTTTTT.

This clonotype has only a few counts. The chain uses TRBV20-1 and TRBJ2-7, with 12 bases identical to TRBD1. Germline CDR1 reads DFQATT; CDR2 reads SNEGSKA (reference sequence). The CDR3 totals 13 residues. The V segment lost 5 bases and the J segment 6 bases; nucleotides outside the gene matches: 5. As DNA, the CDR3 is TGCAGTGCTCTGCGGGACAGGGGGCTCGAGCAGTACTTC. Its protein product is CSALRDRGLEQYF.

The rearrangement uses TRBV11-2 and TRBJ2-7; 7 bases are a match to TRBD2. Looked up from germline, CDR1 is SGHAT and CDR2 is FQNNGV. With 6 bases clipped from V and 4 bases from J, the junction kept 21 bases outside the gene matches. CDR3 length equals 18 residues. CDR3 DNA sequence: TGTGCCAGCAGGTTCTCCCTGGGGGAGGGAGGGCCCCCTTACGAGCAGTACTTC. This translates into CASRFSLGEGGPPYEQYF.

Worth noting for this clonotype: The conserved closing phenylalanine or tryptophan is absent in this CDR3, likely reflecting a read error. The V and J genes are TRBV7-2 and TRBJ1-6; D is unclear. This CDR3 region has 13 residues. V dropped 6 bases and J dropped 7 bases, with 10 bases sitting between them. Per germline, CDR1 SGHTA and CDR2 FQGNSA. The CDR3 DNA is TGTGCCAGCAGAGGAGGAAACAATTCACCCCTCCACCTT. It specifies CASRGGNNSPLHL.

Only a few counts were recorded for this clonotype. The chain uses TRBV7-2 and TRBJ2-1; the D gene is possibly TRBD1 (6 bases). Trimming shortened V by 5 bases and J by 0 bases, and 11 bases separated the two germline ends. The CDR3 length is 15 residues. Looked up from germline, CDR1 is SGHTA and CDR2 is FQGNSA. This chain's CDR3 is CASSPGVASYNEQFF. CDR3 DNA sequence: TGTGCCAGCAGCCCAGGGGTAGCCTCCTACAATGAGCAGTTCTTC.

This clonotype was found a few times. The chain uses TRBV7-3 and TRBJ2-3; 9 bases fit TRBD2. CDR1 SGHTA and CDR2 FQGTGA come from the germline V gene. After removal of 5 bases from V and 2 bases from J, the junction contained 5 bases not matched to a gene. The CDR3 has 15 amino acids. The CDR3 protein is CASSHSGRDTDTQYF. The CDR3 DNA is TGTGCCAGCAGCCATAGCGGGAGAGACACAGATACGCAGTATTTT. Full variable domain (outside the CDR3, taken from reference TRBV7-3 and TRBJ2-3): GAGVSQTPSNKVTEKGKYVELRCDPISGHTALYWYRQSLGQGPEFLIYFQGTGAADDSGLPNDRFFAVRPEGSVSTLKIQRTERGDSAVYLCASSHSGRDTDTQYFGPGTRLTVL.

J is TRBJ2-2 and V is TRBV9, with TRBD1 matching over 10 bases. The V segment lost 6 bases and the J segment 1 base; nucleotides outside the gene matches: 18. CDR1 is SGDLS and CDR2 is YYNGEE in the germline V gene. The CDR3 sequence is 20 residues long. The CDR3 nucleotides are TGTGCCAGCACCGACAGACAGGACAGGGGGACTTTAAAGAACACCGGGGAGCTGTTTTTT. As protein: CASTDRQDRGTLKNTGELFF.

The DNA for the CDR3 is TGTGCCAGCAGCTTAGTGAGGGGCTTGACAGATACGCAGTATTTT. Its protein product is CASSLVRGLTDTQYF. V usage is TRBV7-6 and J usage is TRBJ2-3; possibly TRBD1 or TRBD2 for D (5 bases each). The CDR3 totals 15 residues. Trimming removed 1 base from V and 3 bases from J, with 11 bases in between. Per germline, CDR1 SGHVS and CDR2 FNYEAQ.

This clonotype was seen a handful of times. This chain joins TRBV21-1 and TRBJ2-7; the D call TRBD1 from the table was never checked on the DNA. TRBV21-1 represents a pseudogene. The CDR3 spans 16 residues. The CDR3 coding sequence is TGTGCCAGCAGCATGAAATGGGCGGAAGCCCCCTACGAGCAGTACTTC. Its protein is CASSMKWAEAPYEQYF.

Only a few counts were recorded for this clonotype. The CDR3 region has the DNA TGCGCCAGCAGCCCAAACAGGGGAGAAGAGACCCAGTACTTC. It specifies CASSPNRGEETQYF. The J gene is TRBJ2-5, the V gene TRBV5-1; 7 bases are shared with TRBD1. Germline V gene lookup returns CDR1 SGHRS and CDR2 YFSETQ. Trimming at V came to 4 bases and at J to 3 bases, leaving 6 bases not matched to a gene. The CDR3 is 14 amino acids.